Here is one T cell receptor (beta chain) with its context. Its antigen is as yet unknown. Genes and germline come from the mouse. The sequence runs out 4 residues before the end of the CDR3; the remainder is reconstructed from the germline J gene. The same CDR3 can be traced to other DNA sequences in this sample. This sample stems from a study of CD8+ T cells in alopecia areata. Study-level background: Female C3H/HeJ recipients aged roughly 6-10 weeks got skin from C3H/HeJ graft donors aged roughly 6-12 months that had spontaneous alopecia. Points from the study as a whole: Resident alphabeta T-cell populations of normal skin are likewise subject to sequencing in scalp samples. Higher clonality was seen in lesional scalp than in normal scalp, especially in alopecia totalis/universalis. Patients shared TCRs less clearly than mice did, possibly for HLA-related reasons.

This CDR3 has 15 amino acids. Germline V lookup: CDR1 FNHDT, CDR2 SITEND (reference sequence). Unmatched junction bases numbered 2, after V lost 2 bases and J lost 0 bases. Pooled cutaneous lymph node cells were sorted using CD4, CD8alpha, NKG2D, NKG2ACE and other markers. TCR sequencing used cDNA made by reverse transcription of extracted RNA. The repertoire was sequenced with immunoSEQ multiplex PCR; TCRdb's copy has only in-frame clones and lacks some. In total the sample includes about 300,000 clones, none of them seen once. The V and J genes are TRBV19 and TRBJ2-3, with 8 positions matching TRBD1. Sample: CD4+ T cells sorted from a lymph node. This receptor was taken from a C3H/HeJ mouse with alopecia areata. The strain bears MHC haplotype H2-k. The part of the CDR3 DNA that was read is TGTGCCAGCAGTATCAGGGGGCAAAGTGCAGAA. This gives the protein CASSIRGQSAE. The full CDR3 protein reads CASSIRGQSAETLYF.